This T cell receptor beta chain originates from a study of cytomegalovirus exposure and HLA in healthy donors. Study-wide results and limits: Cytomegalovirus-associated status was assigned to 164 TCR beta chains. The authors considered a cluster of highly shared sequence variants likely to be a sequencing artifact.

With respect to this clone: The antigen remains unidentified.

The CDR3 is 16 amino acids. The V gene end was trimmed by 4 bases and the J gene end by 7 bases; junction bases not matched to a gene: 11. Germline CDR1 and CDR2: SGHTA and FQGNSA. With 60 Vbeta and 13 Jbeta primers, the PCR was carried out. Libraries were prepared by immunoSEQ multiplex PCR; TCRdb keeps only in-frame clonotypes and omits some of them. This table lists tens of thousands of clones. V usage is TRBV7-2 and J usage is TRBJ1-2; 11 bases align to TRBD1. This TCR derives from a man aged 45-65 years in good health and CMV-seropositive. Sequenced sample: PBMCs. CDR3 residues: CASSSQLGQGAGGYTF. The CDR3 bases are TGTGCCAGCAGCTCGCAGCTAGGACAGGGGGCGGGTGGCTACACCTTC.